The 21 T cell receptor beta chains presented below share a single source sample, sequenced in a study of T cell changes during pregnancy in multiple sclerosis. TCRdb keeps only in-frame clones here, not all; method: immunoSEQ multiplex PCR. Here the sample spans about 26,000 clones, 85% to 90% being singletons. The sequencing here drew on CD8+ T cells from peripheral blood mononuclear cells, taken in the second trimester of pregnancy. The receptors shown here come from a female donor with multiple sclerosis, enrolled in a pregnancy study.

V and J are TRBV6-4 and TRBJ2-1; TRBD2 agrees at 8 bases. V was pared by 8 bases and J by 7 bases, with 13 bases of the junction left unmatched. The CDR3 spans 15 residues. Germline lookup yields CDR1 MRHNA and CDR2 SNTAGT. The CDR3 DNA is TGTGCCAGCGCACCCACAGCGGGAGAGGGAAATGAGCAGTTCTTC. Its translation: CASAPTAGEGNEQFF.

This chain links TRBV11-3 with TRBJ2-3; 15 bases match TRBD2. V shed 2 bases, J shed 0 bases, and the junction held 6 bases outside the gene matches. CDR1 is SGHNT and CDR2 is YENEEA in the germline V gene. The CDR3 runs to 19 residues. The CDR3 DNA is TGTGCCAGCAGCTTAAGGGGACTAGCGGGAGGCCCGAGCACAGATACGCAGTATTTT. It translates to CASSLRGLAGGPSTDTQYF.

This clone was seen just once. The chain employs TRBV5-1 and TRBJ2-5; 8 nucleotides match TRBD2. The trim removed 8 bases at V and 2 bases at J, leaving 11 bases unmatched. This CDR3 has 15 residues. Germline CDR1 and CDR2: SGHRS and YFSETQ. The CDR3 DNA reads as TGCGCCAGTACGCCACTAGCGGCGTCTCAAGAGACCCAGTACTTC. Translating it yields CASTPLAASQETQYF. The full variable domain, in which reference TRBV5-1 and TRBJ2-5 provide the parts outside the CDR3, is KAGVTQTPRYLIKTRGQQVTLSCSPISGHRSVSWYQQTPGQGLQFLFEYFSETQRNKGNFPGRFSGRQFSNSRSEMNVSTLELGDSALYLCASTPLAASQETQYFGPGTRLLVL.

The V call is TRBV5-6, the J call TRBJ2-3, with 9 bases aligning to TRBD1. V was clipped by 3 bases and J by 4 bases; unmatched bases: 3. This CDR3 is built from 14 residues. Germline-derived CDR1 and CDR2 are SGHDT and YYEEEE. Here the CDR3 reads CASSSGQGPDTQYF. The DNA of the CDR3 is TGTGCCAGCAGCTCGGGACAGGGTCCAGATACGCAGTATTTT.

V and J are TRBV27 and TRBJ2-7, with D maybe TRBD1 (5 bases). This CDR3 has 13 residues. Looked up from germline, CDR1 is MNHEY and CDR2 is SMNVEV (reference sequence). Trimming left V 2 bases short and J 1 base short, with 6 bases between. The CDR3 DNA is TGTGCCAGCAGTTTAGGGGCATCCTACGAGCAGTACTTC. This translates into CASSLGASYEQYF.

The genes are TRBV2 and TRBJ1-2; possible D gene TRBD1, 5 bases. The CDR3 loop spans 13 amino acids. Germline-derived CDR1 and CDR2 are SNHLY and FYNNEI. The V gene lost 6 bases and the J gene lost 6 bases, with 14 bases spanning the gap. The CDR3 loop is CASSRGWGDGYTF. The CDR3 DNA sequence: TGTGCCAGCAGCCGCGGATGGGGGGATGGCTACACCTTC.

The chain has TRBV9 and TRBJ2-1; TRBD2 aligns across 8 bases. The V segment lost 3 bases and the J segment 12 bases; nucleotides outside the gene matches: 5. The germline CDR1 and CDR2 sequences are SGDLS and YYNGEE. The CDR3 loop spans 12 amino acids. The CDR3 nucleotides read TGTGCCAGCAGCGATGGGACTAGATTGCAGTTCTTC. Protein product: CASSDGTRLQFF. Looking up the rest from reference TRBV9 and TRBJ2-1 gives the full variable domain: DSGVTQTPKHLITATGQRVTLRCSPRSGDLSVYWYQQSLDQGLQFLIQYYNGEERAKGNILERFSAQQFPDLHSELNLSSLELGDSALYFCASSDGTRLQFFGPGTRLTVL.

This chain links TRBV7-3 with TRBJ2-2; maybe TRBD1 (6 bases). Trimming took 0 bases from V and 3 from J, leaving 11 bases between them. This CDR3 has 16 amino acids. Germline V CDR1 and CDR2: SGHTA, FQGTGA. CDR3 coding DNA: TGTGCCAGCAGCTTAACGGGGGCCTTACACACCGGGGAGCTGTTTTTT. Translated: CASSLTGALHTGELFF.

This sequence joins TRBV28 and TRBJ2-3; TRBD2 matches at 7 bases. Germline values: CDR1 MDHEN, CDR2 SYDVKM. V lost 4 bases to trimming and J lost 4 bases; unmatched junction nucleotides: 5. The CDR3 has 14 residues. This CDR3 is CASSSRLAADTQYF. Written as DNA, the CDR3 is TGTGCCAGCAGTTCCCGGCTAGCGGCAGATACGCAGTATTTT.

This clone was counted a single time. The J gene is TRBJ2-7, the V gene TRBV14, with a possible D match to TRBD2 (6 bases). Germline loops: CDR1 SGHDN, CDR2 FVKESK. Trimming pared 2 bases from V and 3 bases from J, leaving 11 bases between. The CDR3 extends over 14 amino acids. The CDR3 loop is CASSQRETSYEQYF. Here the CDR3 DNA reads TGTGCCAGCAGCCAAAGGGAGACTAGCTACGAGCAGTACTTC.

The J gene is TRBJ2-7, the V gene TRBV4-3; D not resolved. The CDR3 is made up of 13 amino acids. Germline values: CDR1 LGHNA, CDR2 YSLEER. With 3 bases removed from V and 3 bases from J, the gap between germline ends came to 9 bases. CDR3 residues: CASSQAEYYEQYF. The CDR3, as DNA: TGCGCCAGCAGCCAGGCGGAATACTACGAGCAGTACTTC.

This clone showed up many times. The V and J genes are TRBV6-4 and TRBJ2-1; the match to TRBD2 covers 7 bases. The V and J ends lost 0 bases and 5 bases, in that order; junction bases with no gene match: 4. There are 15 residues in the CDR3. Per the germline V gene, CDR1 is MRHNA and CDR2 is SNTAGT. CDR3 sequence: CASSDSAGTNNEQFF. The CDR3 DNA reads TGTGCCAGCAGTGACTCAGCGGGAACTAACAATGAGCAGTTCTTC.

The rearrangement uses TRBV7-9 and TRBJ2-5, with a possible D match to TRBD1 (6 bases). This CDR3 contains 13 residues. Trimming took off 5 bases at V and 3 bases at J, with 10 bases between the two ends. Germline assignment: CDR1 SEHNR and CDR2 FQNEAQ (reference sequence). The chain's CDR3 is CASSKRQEETQYF. DNA of the CDR3: TGTGCCAGCAGCAAAAGACAGGAAGAGACCCAGTACTTC. The whole variable domain, filled in from reference TRBV7-9 and TRBJ2-5, reads DTGVSQNPRHKITKRGQNVTFRCDPISEHNRLYWYRQTLGQGPEFLTYFQNEAQLEKSRLLSDRFSAERPKGSFSTLEIQRTEQGDSAMYLCASSKRQEETQYFGPGTRLLVL.

The chain links TRBV27 to TRBJ1-4; D is possibly TRBD1 (6 bases). Trimming pared 4 bases from V and 7 bases from J, leaving 13 bases between. This CDR3 is 14 amino acids long. Germline lookup yields CDR1 MNHEY and CDR2 SMNVEV (reference sequence). The CDR3 is CASSSGDTTEKLFF. CDR3 nucleotide sequence: TGTGCCAGCAGTTCAGGGGACACCACTGAAAAACTGTTTTTT. The full variable domain, its missing parts supplied by reference TRBV27 and TRBJ1-4, is EAQVTQNPRYLITVTGKKLTVTCSQNMNHEYMSWYRQDPGLGLRQIYYSMNVEVTDKGDVPEGYKVSRKEKRNFPLILESPSPNQTSLYFCASSSGDTTEKLFFGSGTQLSVL.

V is TRBV7-8 and J is TRBJ2-1; D gene ambiguous. V was cut by 1 base and J by 8 bases, with 21 bases left in between. This CDR3 spans 17 amino acids. Germline V lookup: CDR1 SGHVS, CDR2 FQNEAQ. The chain's CDR3 is CASSLGLRAARSYEQFF. The CDR3, as DNA: TGTGCCAGCAGCTTAGGTCTGAGAGCCGCGCGCTCCTATGAGCAGTTCTTC.

In this sample, this clone turned up once. The chain links TRBV27 to TRBJ1-5; no clear D. The V and J ends lost 6 bases and 6 bases respectively, with 9 bases between them. Per germline, CDR1 MNHEY and CDR2 SMNVEV (reference sequence). The length of the CDR3 is 12 residues. The CDR3 region has the DNA TGTGCCAGCAGCCCCCGGGGTCAGCCCCAGCATTTT. It specifies CASSPRGQPQHF.

CDR3 sequence: CASARGLSYEQYF. The CDR3 DNA reads as TGTGCCAGCGCCCGGGGTTTATCCTACGAGCAGTACTTC. This sequence joins TRBV27 and TRBJ2-7, with D perhaps TRBD2 (5 bases). Germline CDR1 and CDR2: MNHEY and SMNVEV (reference sequence). The ends were cut back, 8 bases at V and 1 base at J, with 12 bases in the middle. CDR3 length: 13 amino acids.

This clone turned up a few times. This chain uses TRBV28 with TRBJ1-5; a weak D match, TRBD1 (5 bases). V dropped 5 bases and J dropped 11 bases, with 25 bases sitting between them. This CDR3 region has 16 residues. Germline V gene sequence: CDR1 MDHEN, CDR2 SYDVKM. CDR3 in amino acids: CASSTGGAGASVTQHF. The CDR3 bases are TGTGCCAGCAGTACCGGAGGGGCCGGCGCCTCGGTGACCCAGCATTTT.

This clone has just one count. The genes are TRBV5-1 and TRBJ2-1; TRBD2 matches at 10 bases. Germline values: CDR1 SGHRS, CDR2 YFSETQ. J gave up 1 base and V 0 bases, and 4 bases lay outside the gene matches. The CDR3 runs to 17 residues. This CDR3 is CASSLVRAGGSYNEQFF. In DNA, the CDR3 is TGCGCCAGCAGCTTGGTTCGAGCGGGAGGGTCCTACAATGAGCAGTTCTTC.

The chain employs TRBV4-2 and TRBJ1-1; 7 nucleotides align to TRBD1. Germline-derived CDR1 and CDR2 are LGHNA and YNFKEQ. Trimming removed 8 bases from V and 2 bases from J; junction bases left unmatched: 8. The CDR3 runs 14 residues. CDR3 DNA sequence: TGTGCCAGCGGGGACAGCCGGGTAAACACTGAAGCTTTCTTT. This encodes CASGDSRVNTEAFF.

The chain carries TRBV2 and TRBJ2-3; a weak D match, TRBD2 (5 bases). Per the germline V gene, CDR1 is SNHLY and CDR2 is FYNNEI. V lost 6 bases to trimming and J lost 1 base, with 11 bases between them. The CDR3 is 14 amino acids. CDR3 residues: CASRPRGGTDTQYF. The CDR3 bases are TGTGCCAGCAGACCTCGGGGTGGCACAGATACGCAGTATTTT.